The 24 T cell receptor beta chains below come from one sample, sequenced in a study of shared T cell receptors in the human thymus. TCRdb's table, derived via immunoSEQ multiplex PCR, lists solely in-frame clones and lacks some. The sample has roughly 710,000 clones, 70% to 90% seen once. The sample was also reused in another study, on human thymus T cells.

Sample: thymocytes. The source of these receptors is a girl less than two years old with a congenital heart defect.

In this sample, this clone turned up a few times. This chain links TRBV28 with TRBJ2-6, with D unclear. Germline V CDR1 and CDR2: MDHEN, SYDVKM. Deletions cut 5 bases from V and 0 bases from J, with 11 bases between. This CDR3 is 16 amino acids long. CDR3 DNA: TGTGCCAGCAGTCCACGACTGATCTCTGGGGCCAACGTCCTGACTTTC. Translation gives CASSPRLISGANVLTF.

J is TRBJ1-2 and V is TRBV5-4, with TRBD1 matching over 8 bases. CDR1 is SGHNT and CDR2 is YYREEE in the germline V gene (reference sequence). This CDR3 has 13 amino acids. The V and J ends lost 3 bases and 8 bases, in that order; junction bases with no gene match: 6. CDR3 region: CASSSDRAWGYTF. The CDR3 DNA reads as TGTGCCAGCAGCTCGGACAGGGCTTGGGGCTACACCTTC.

The rearrangement uses TRBV5-4 and TRBJ1-1, with TRBD1 matching over 9 bases. Germline lookup yields CDR1 SGHNT and CDR2 YYREEE (reference sequence). The CDR3 length is 17 residues. V shed 4 bases and J 4 bases; nucleotides not matched to a gene: 14. CDR3 loop: CASSAQENRGQSTEAFF. In DNA, the CDR3 is TGTGCCAGCAGCGCGCAGGAAAACAGGGGGCAGAGCACTGAAGCTTTCTTT.

This chain links TRBV5-4 with TRBJ2-5; no firm D call. The CDR3 has 15 amino acids. The V end lost 0 bases, the J end lost 1 base, and 10 bases lay between the germline ends. Germline V gives CDR1 SGHNT, CDR2 YYREEE (reference sequence). As DNA, the CDR3 is TGTGCCAGCAGCTTGGTTCCAGTTACCCAAGAGACCCAGTACTTC. Translated: CASSLVPVTQETQYF.

Only a few counts were recorded for this clone. The rearrangement uses TRBV7-8 and TRBJ1-5, with 10 bases lining up with TRBD1. Germline CDR1 reads SGHVS; CDR2 reads FQNEAQ. The J segment lost 1 base and the V segment lost 1 base, leaving 4 bases of the junction unmatched. This CDR3 region has 17 residues. The CDR3 spells CASSLGDRGESNQPQHF. The CDR3 DNA sequence: TGTGCCAGCAGCTTAGGGGACAGGGGAGAGAGCAATCAGCCCCAGCATTTT.

The rearrangement links TRBV5-1 to TRBJ2-1; 11 nucleotides agree with TRBD2. Germline assignment: CDR1 SGHRS and CDR2 YFSETQ. V was pared by 0 bases and J by 9 bases, with 8 bases of the junction left unmatched. The CDR3 length is 16 residues. The CDR3 region is CASSLATSGRYGEQFF. The CDR3, as DNA: TGCGCCAGCAGCTTGGCTACTAGCGGGAGATATGGTGAGCAGTTCTTC.

The chain recombines TRBV20-1 with TRBJ1-2; 7 bases map to TRBD1. Germline CDR1 and CDR2: DFQATT and SNEGSKA (reference sequence). This CDR3 is built from 10 residues. CDR3 DNA sequence: TGCAACACCGACAGGGATGGCTACACCTTC. Translated, it gives CNTDRDGYTF.

The chain employs TRBV27 and TRBJ2-1, with 8 nucleotides matching TRBD2. Germline values: CDR1 MNHEY, CDR2 SMNVEV (reference sequence). With 7 bases clipped from V and 5 bases from J, the junction kept 10 bases outside the gene matches. The CDR3 has 15 amino acids. The chain's CDR3 is CASTPSGGGHNEQFF. DNA of the CDR3: TGTGCCAGCACCCCTTCCGGGGGGGGTCACAATGAGCAGTTCTTC.

The rearrangement uses TRBV15 and TRBJ2-1; 7 bases line up with TRBD2. Germline CDR1 is LNHNV and CDR2 is YYDKDF (reference sequence). The CDR3 totals 16 residues. Germline trimming cut 0 bases from V and 5 bases from J; bases unmatched to any gene: 7. CDR3 coding DNA: TGTGCCACCAGCAGAGAGGGGGGGGAACAAAACAATGAGCAGTTCTTC. Its protein is CATSREGGEQNNEQFF. Based on the CDR3 plus reference TRBV15 and TRBJ2-1, the full variable domain is DAMVIQNPRYQVTQFGKPVTLSCSQTLNHNVMYWYQQKSSQAPKLLFHYYDKDFNNEADTPDNFQSRRPNTSFCFLDIRSPGLGDTAMYLCATSREGGEQNNEQFFGPGTRLTVL.

The chain is built from TRBV6-6 and TRBJ1-6; D might be TRBD1 (6 bases). The CDR3 is 15 residues long. The germline V gene encodes CDR1 MNHNY and CDR2 SVGAGI (reference sequence). Trimming stripped 5 bases from V and 7 bases from J, with 15 bases between. CDR3 protein: CASSPPRTVNSPLHF. For the CDR3, the DNA is TGTGCCAGCAGTCCACCCCGGACAGTCAATTCACCCCTCCACTTT.

The chain links TRBV2 to TRBJ1-4; D is possibly TRBD1 (6 bases). Deletions cut 10 bases from V and 9 bases from J, with 15 bases between. The CDR3 sequence is 12 residues long. Germline V lookup: CDR1 SNHLY, CDR2 FYNNEI. CDR3 nucleotide sequence: TGTGCCACCAGGGGCGCCGGCCAAAAACTGTTTTTT. It encodes CATRGAGQKLFF.

In DNA, the CDR3 is TGTGCCAGCAGGGCTGGTTGGGGCCAGGGCTATGGCTACACCTTC. Its translation is CASRAGWGQGYGYTF. The gene calls are TRBV5-5 and TRBJ1-2; D perhaps matches TRBD1 (5 bases). Germline V gene data show CDR1 as SGHKS and CDR2 as YYEKEE (reference sequence). V was pared by 5 bases and J by 4 bases, with 18 bases between. This CDR3 is built from 15 residues.

The rearrangement uses TRBV6-5 and TRBJ2-1; TRBD1 is a possible D gene (6 bases). With 10 bases removed from V and 4 bases from J, the gap between germline ends came to 20 bases. Germline values: CDR1 MNHEY, CDR2 SVGAGI. This CDR3 has 15 residues. CDR3 DNA sequence: TGTGCCATAAGGGGTCAGGGGCCGAGATACAATGAGCAGTTCTTC. It encodes CAIRGQGPRYNEQFF.

V usage is TRBV4-1 and J usage is TRBJ1-5; D gene uncertain. The V end lost 3 bases, the J end lost 4 bases, and 7 bases lay between the germline ends. Germline V gene sequence: CDR1 MGHRA, CDR2 YSYEKL. There are 13 residues in the CDR3. The CDR3 reads CASSHVRNQPQHF. For the CDR3, the DNA is TGCGCCAGCAGCCATGTCAGGAATCAGCCCCAGCATTTT.

In its sample, this clone was seen once. Here the CDR3 reads CASSLPTGTGGAFPGDTQYF. The CDR3 nucleotides are TGCGCCAGCAGCTTGCCTACCGGGACAGGGGGCGCTTTCCCCGGAGATACGCAGTATTTT. The chain recombines TRBV5-1 with TRBJ2-3; TRBD1 agrees at 12 bases. J was trimmed by 5 bases and V by 1 base; bases with no gene match: 17. There are 20 residues in the CDR3. Germline loops: CDR1 SGHRS, CDR2 YFSETQ.

The J gene is TRBJ1-2, the V gene TRBV5-6; 7 nucleotides match TRBD1. The V gene's germline CDR1 is SGHDT and CDR2 YYEEEE. Trimming took 4 bases from V and 5 from J; bases not matched to a gene: 11. The CDR3 has 15 residues. The CDR3 DNA reads as TGTGCCAGCAGCCTGAACAGGGGTATAAGGTATGGCTACACCTTC. Translating it yields CASSLNRGIRYGYTF.

J is TRBJ1-2 and V is TRBV29-1; 7 bases are shared with TRBD1. This CDR3 spans 19 amino acids. Germline CDR1 reads SQVTM; CDR2 reads ANQGSEA. With 3 bases clipped from V and 5 bases from J, the junction kept 24 bases outside the gene matches. The CDR3 nucleotides read TGCAGCGTTGATTTATCGGGACAGTCAGTGCCAAGGGGGGCGTATGGCTACACCTTC. It translates to CSVDLSGQSVPRGAYGYTF.

The J gene is TRBJ2-7, the V gene TRBV9, with D perhaps matching TRBD2 (6 bases). V lost 0 bases and J 3 bases, leaving 13 bases between the germline ends. The CDR3 length is 15 residues. The germline CDR1 and CDR2 sequences are SGDLS and YYNGEE. CDR3 sequence reads: CASSVGGGAYYEQYF. The CDR3 region has the DNA TGTGCCAGCAGCGTAGGTGGCGGGGCTTACTACGAGCAGTACTTC.

This sequence joins TRBV28 and TRBJ1-2; TRBD1 is a possible D gene (5 bases). This CDR3 spans 17 amino acids. Germline lookup yields CDR1 MDHEN and CDR2 SYDVKM. V was shortened by 6 bases and J by 3 bases, with 23 bases between the two germline ends. As DNA, the CDR3 is TGTGCCAGCAGGATAAGGGTGACGACAGTTTTTGACTATGGCTACACCTTC. Protein product: CASRIRVTTVFDYGYTF.

This clone has just one count. The gene calls are TRBV23-1 and TRBJ1-2, with 7 nucleotides matching TRBD1. TRBV23-1 is identified as an open reading frame with a role that is uncertain. J lost 4 bases, V lost 3 bases, and 14 bases had no gene match. The CDR3 covers 17 residues. As DNA, the CDR3 is TGCGCCAGCAGTCAGAGTAAGGGACAGATGCTCGGCTATGGCTACACCTTC. Translation gives CASSQSKGQMLGYGYTF.

With respect to this clone: Germline and junction disagree at one end, which may indicate a read error. V and J are TRBV6-1 and TRBJ1-2, with 8 bases that match TRBD1. The V gene's germline CDR1 is MNHNS and CDR2 SASEGT. This CDR3 comprises 13 residues. CDR3 DNA: TGTGCCAGCACTGAAGGACAGGGAGGTGGCTACACCTTC. This encodes CASTEGQGGGYTF.

This clone is a singleton in its sample. The genes are TRBV28 and TRBJ1-1; D call uncertain. The germline V gene has CDR1 MDHEN and CDR2 SYDVKM. V was trimmed by 3 bases and J by 3 bases, leaving 11 bases between them. The CDR3 loop spans 14 amino acids. This CDR3 reads CASSFTVTDTEAFF. The CDR3 DNA reads TGTGCCAGCAGTTTTACGGTTACGGACACTGAAGCTTTCTTT.

The chain has TRBV7-9 and TRBJ1-6; a possible D gene is TRBD1 (6 bases). This CDR3 is 17 amino acids long. Trimming removed 3 bases from V and 0 bases from J, with 12 bases in between. Per germline, CDR1 SEHNR and CDR2 FQNEAQ (reference sequence). This chain's CDR3 is CASSFGGPFSYNSPLHF. CDR3 in DNA: TGTGCCAGCAGCTTTGGGGGCCCTTTCTCCTATAATTCACCCCTCCACTTT.

The V gene is TRBV7-2, the J gene TRBJ1-4; 7 bases are a match to TRBD1. This CDR3 is 14 amino acids long. From germline, CDR1 is SGHTA and CDR2 FQGNSA. The junction had 1 base not matched to a gene; V was cut back by 1 base and J by 5 bases. Here the CDR3 reads CASSLDRGNEKLFF. The DNA for the CDR3 is TGTGCCAGCAGCTTAGACAGGGGAAATGAAAAACTGTTTTTT.